The rows below give T cell receptor beta chains drawn from one sample of a study of blood T cell repertoires in COVID-19. Assay used: immunoSEQ multiplex PCR; TCRdb lists only in-frame clones, some missing. This sample has about 200,000 clones; less than 85% occur once, and the top ten carry approximately 6%. Sequenced material: peripheral blood. Source of these receptors: a woman between 65 and 79 years old with acute or convalescent COVID-19. Each CDR3 is given with its conserved first and last residue. D genes are given only for firm matches. Part of the rows lack a size; the others show once, few, many or a class for expanded clones.

TRBJ2-1,TRBV10-3,-,TRBD1,CAIRGQAHNEQFF,TGTGCCATCAGAGGACAGGCCCACAATGAGCAGTTCTTC
TRBJ1-1,TRBV5-4,-,-,CASSLVMNTEAFF,TGTGCCAGCAGCTTGGTAATGAACACTGAAGCTTTCTTT
TRBJ2-7,TRBV28,-,TRBD1,CASNPGQSTYEQYF,TGTGCCAGCAACCCGGGACAGTCAACCTACGAGCAGTACTTC
TRBJ2-2,TRBV27,once,-,CATRTQNTGELFF,TGTGCCACCAGGACTCAGAACACCGGGGAGCTGTTTTTT
TRBJ1-3,TRBV18,-,-,CASSPGTPRNTIYF,TGTGCCAGCTCACCTGGGACACCGAGAAACACCATATATTTT
TRBJ1-2,TRBV3-1/TRBV3-2,-,TRBD1,CASSSPGGGYTF,TGTGCCAGCAGCTCCCCAGGGGGAGGCTACACCTTC
TRBJ1-2,TRBV7-3,-,TRBD1,CASSKTTGGLDGYTF,TGTGCCAGCAGCAAGACGACAGGGGGCCTGGATGGCTACACCTTC
TRBJ2-1,TRBV5-6,-,-,CASSLVGQGSNEQFF,TGTGCCAGCAGCTTGGTGGGACAAGGCTCCAATGAGCAGTTCTTC
TRBJ1-5,TRBV7-4,-,TRBD1,CASSPDRGSNQPQHF,TGTGCCAGCAGCCCCGACAGGGGAAGCAATCAGCCCCAGCATTTT
TRBJ2-1,TRBV10-2,-,-,CASSGGTHSYNEQFF,TGCGCCAGCAGTGGGGGGACACACTCCTACAATGAGCAGTTCTTC
TRBJ1-5,TRBV28,-,-,CASSPRGAGVIRKPQHF,TGTGCCAGCAGTCCCAGGGGCGCAGGCGTTATCAGGAAGCCCCAGCATTTT
TRBJ1-3,TRBV18,few,-,CASSPQNQGPRGNTIYF,TGTGCCAGCTCACCACAGAACCAGGGTCCGCGGGGAAACACCATATATTTT
TRBJ2-2,TRBV2,-,-,CASSENRPNTGELFF,TGTGCCAGCAGTGAAAACAGGCCGAACACCGGGGAGCTGTTTTTT
TRBJ1-6,TRBV7-6,-,TRBD1,CASSFRGDRVRSPLHF,TGTGCCAGCAGCTTTAGGGGGGACAGGGTTAGGTCACCCCTCCACTTT
TRBJ2-5,TRBV5-1,-,TRBD2,CASSLAGAGVETQYF,TGCGCCAGCAGCTTGGCCGGGGCGGGAGTGGAGACCCAGTACTTC
TRBJ2-3,TRBV19,-,-,CASSVTGDTQYF,TGTGCCAGTAGTGTCACTGGAGATACGCAGTATTTT
TRBJ2-7,TRBV7-9,-,-,CASSSLSYEQYF,TGTGCCAGCAGCTCCCTAAGCTACGAGCAGTACTTC
TRBJ2-7,TRBV5-1,-,-,CASSLWSREQSQEQYF,TGCGCCAGCAGCTTGTGGTCCCGGGAGCAGTCCCAAGAGCAGTACTTC
TRBJ1-1,TRBV18,-,TRBD1,CASSPGDRGLETEAFF,TGTGCCAGCTCACCTGGGGACAGGGGGCTCGAGACTGAAGCTTTCTTT
TRBJ2-1,TRBV10-2,once,TRBD2,CASGASGSGNEQFF,TGCGCCAGCGGGGCTAGCGGGAGTGGCAATGAGCAGTTCTTC
TRBJ2-5,TRBV7-9,few,-,CASSLGRGAYQETQYF,TGTGCCAGCAGCTTAGGGAGGGGAGCGTACCAAGAGACCCAGTACTTC
TRBJ1-6,TRBV18,-,-,CASSPGQDNSPLHF,TGTGCCAGCTCACCAGGGCAGGATAATTCACCCCTCCACTTT
TRBJ2-1,TRBV24-1,-,TRBD1,CATSDPGQGSYNEQFF,TGTGCCACCAGTGACCCTGGACAGGGGTCCTACAATGAGCAGTTCTTC
TRBJ2-5,TRBV30,many,-,CAWREETETQYF,TGTGCCTGGAGGGAGGAGACAGAGACCCAGTACTTC
TRBJ2-6,TRBV11-2,-,-,CASSLVGRGAGANVLTF,TGTGCCAGCAGCTTAGTAGGCAGGGGGGCAGGGGCCAACGTCCTGACTTTC
TRBJ1-5,TRBV5-4,-,TRBD1,CASSQGVDQPQHF,TGTGCCAGCAGCCAGGGGGTGGATCAGCCCCAGCATTTT
TRBJ2-2,TRBV27,-,-,CASTPGAGAGTGELFF,TGTGCCAGCACTCCGGGGGCGGGAGCGGGCACCGGGGAGCTGTTTTTT
TRBJ2-5,TRBV7-9,once,-,CASSFYEGTQYF,TGTGCCAGCAGCTTTTACGAGGGGACCCAGTACTTC
TRBJ2-7,TRBV27,-,TRBD2,CASSRGGSGFYEQYF,TGTGCCAGCAGCCGGGGGGGTAGCGGGTTCTACGAGCAGTACTTC
TRBJ1-6,TRBV5-1,-,TRBD1,CASSSGQEYNSPLHF,TGCGCCAGCAGCTCGGGACAGGAATATAATTCACCCCTCCACTTT
TRBJ2-7,TRBV28,-,TRBD1,CASRGQGEEWPWEYEQYF,TGTGCCAGCAGGGGACAGGGGGAAGAGTGGCCCTGGGAATACGAGCAGTACTTC
TRBJ1-3,TRBV28,-,-,CASRTGTTLNTIYF,TGTGCCAGCAGAACCGGGACAACTTTAAACACCATATATTTT
TRBJ1-2,TRBV29-1,-,TRBD1,CSVEDRDRDGYTF,TGCAGCGTTGAAGATAGGGACAGGGATGGCTACACCTTC
TRBJ2-1,TRBV18,-,TRBD2,CASSSRTSGSNEQFF,TGTGCCAGCTCATCGCGGACTAGCGGGAGTAATGAGCAGTTCTTC
TRBJ2-3,TRBV29-1,few,TRBD2,CSVEGRAGSTDTQYF,TGCAGCGTTGAGGGCAGAGCGGGAAGCACAGATACGCAGTATTTT
TRBJ2-1,TRBV27,-,TRBD1,CASTPSRDRGHEQFF,TGTGCCAGCACCCCCTCCCGGGACAGGGGGCATGAGCAGTTCTTC
TRBJ1-2,TRBV30,-,TRBD1,CAWSVTGDYGYTF,TGTGCCTGGAGTGTAACAGGGGACTATGGCTACACCTTC
TRBJ1-2,TRBV5-8,-,-,CASSLVQVRGYTF,TGTGCCAGCAGCTTGGTGCAGGTCAGGGGCTACACCTTC
TRBJ2-2,TRBV5-1,few,-,CASSLAWEVGELFF,TGCGCCAGCAGCTTGGCCTGGGAGGTCGGGGAGCTGTTTTTT
TRBJ2-2,TRBV9,-,-,CASSVQGNTGELFF,TGTGCCAGCAGCGTCCAGGGAAACACCGGGGAGCTGTTTTTT
TRBJ1-1,TRBV2,-,-,CASTPRPGNTEAFF,TGTGCCAGCACCCCCAGGCCAGGGAACACTGAAGCTTTCTTT
TRBJ2-1,TRBV24-1,once,-,CATSDNGIGSREQFF,TGTGCCACCAGTGACAACGGGATTGGCAGTCGTGAGCAGTTCTTC
TRBJ2-1,TRBV2,-,-,CASNPRNEQFF,TGTGCCAGCAACCCTAGAAATGAGCAGTTCTTC
TRBJ2-1,TRBV27,-,-,CASSLFPPPVESEQFF,TGTGCCAGCAGTTTATTTCCCCCCCCCGTTGAGAGTGAGCAGTTCTTC
TRBJ1-2,TRBV2,-,TRBD1,CASSSGQGAVHGYTF,TGTGCCAGCAGTTCGGGACAGGGGGCAGTACATGGCTACACCTTC
TRBJ1-4,TRBV28,-,-,CASSFRTSTNEKLFF,TGTGCCAGCAGTTTTCGGACATCAACTAATGAAAAACTGTTTTTT
TRBJ1-5,TRBV27,-,-,CASSPLKTDRSNQPQHF,TGTGCCAGCAGTCCCCTTAAAACCGACAGAAGCAATCAGCCCCAGCATTTT